Given below is one T cell receptor beta chain in context. The sample holds a few counts of this clone. The antigen this receptor binds is unknown. No clone much larger than this one lies a single base away; base qualities are absent. CEF-cultured naive and memory CD4+ T cell DNA received survey-level immunoSEQ TCR-beta sequencing. In the paper's pipeline: Preprocessing removed nonproductive sequences and CDR3s not starting with C, not ending with F or W, or shorter than 7 amino acids. The MANAFEST web app was used to call antigen-specific clonotypes on the basis of expansion compared with the reference and with other culture wells. A clone was considered positive if the clone showed significant expansion compared with the reference culture in 2 of 3 replicate wells at an FDR below 0.05. To be called positive, a clone also had to show significant expansion compared with every other tandem well and an odds ratio greater than 5. Cultured and uncultured naive and memory CD4+ repertoires were searched for previously identified spike- and CEF-reactive CDR3s. After three terminal residues were trimmed from each end, CDR3 homology was quantified as pairwise Levenshtein distance using the stringdist R package. TCRdb obtained this table from immuneACCESS and retained in-frame rearrangements with V and J assigned. These tables miss some clones; where compared with another copy, unresolved V genes account for less than half of the shortfall, and the remainder is unexplained. The V and J calls and clone size come from that table; D and trimming were worked out from the DNA. Counted in this sample were roughly 45,000 clones; roughly 82% of them appeared once. Of the sample, over 1.1% is held by the ten largest clones.

This entry belongs to a study of CD4 T cells in relation to SARS-CoV-2 and coronaviruses (dated by TCRdb to about 2021). For the wider study: The ViraFEST assay cultured PBMCs with antigen for more than eight days, then sequenced TCR beta CDR3s to find antigen-specific clonal expansions. The full convalescent cohort of roughly eleven patients had a median age of about 40 years, ranging from roughly 21 to 72 years. Of the roughly 12 convalescent patients, 8 were male and 4 were female, and two of the subjects were Hispanic. Patient-derived lymphoblastoid cell lines were used to map the HLA restriction of shared crossreactive spike epitopes. At the level of individual TCR clonotypes, the study measured memory CD4+ T cell crossreactivity between SARS-CoV-2 spike protein and common cold coronavirus spike proteins. Samples from three pre-COVID donors and the naive versus memory experiments were sequenced with the Adaptive Biotechnologies TCR-sequencing kit; other data were Illumina-based. A different, Illumina-based TCR-beta assay was used to sequence expansion assays from other donors in the study. The full study reports these points: Small numbers of patients and of tested TCRs limited the study. Crossreactive clones showed significantly weaker SARS-CoV-2-driven expansion than monoreactive clones, consistent with antigenic imprinting. Sequencing of naive versus memory cells indicated that the assay detects memory recall responses, not primary responses primed during culture. In about 60% of donors, memory CD4+ clonotypes turned up that crossrecognized SARS-CoV-2 and at least one common cold coronavirus spike. Crossreactivity analysis centred on spike protein, so crossreactivity against other viral proteins was not assessed. Pre-pandemic and post-infection samples were not both contributed by any donor, so tracing of the source of pre-existing responses was limited.

Based on the germline V gene, the CDR1 and CDR2 sequences are LGHNA and YSLEER. Relative to germline, V is 0 bases shorter and J is 0 bases shorter, with 7 bases between their ends. The CDR3 sequence holds 15 residues, the cysteine and phenylalanine included. Left in the record is the CDR3 DNA by itself, 45 bases read in frame from the first base. To separate naive from memory CD4+ T cells, cryopreserved PBMCs first underwent CD4 enrichment and then EasySep naive CD4+ T cell enrichment. Sorted naive or memory CD4+ T cells (10^5) were cultured 1:1 with T cell-depleted PBMCs and CEF peptides for nine to eleven days. Each peptide culture condition was generally run in triplicate replicate wells. Ficoll-Paque PLUS gradient centrifugation was used to isolate PBMCs from either whole blood or leukapheresis product. PBMCs were either used fresh in the expansion assay or cryopreserved at -140 degrees C. The QIAamp Micro DNA Kit was used to extract genomic DNA from the CD4+ T cells.

The specimen was naive CD4+ T cells from PBMCs, cultured in vitro. This specimen's cell subset or site label, per the study, means: naive CD4+ T cells isolated by negative enrichment. The chain is made from TRBV4-3 and TRBJ2-3, with the D gene call left open. The receptor was isolated from an adult with COVID-19. The DNA sequence follows: TGCGCCAGCAGCCAAGATCTGGGGAGCACAGATACGCAGTATTTT. It specifies CASSQDLGSTDTQYF.